A single T cell receptor beta chain is shown here with its context. The authors' processing: It was from reference gene primer amplification that nucleated cell counts were estimated. Profiled with immunoSEQ multiplex PCR; TCRdb holds only in-frame clones, not every one. D and trimming were read from the DNA, whereas the V and J calls and clone size are those reported in that table. This sample has approximately 46,000 clones, with around 75% found just once. The data were obtained in a study of blood T cell repertoires in COVID-19. Study as a whole: Collection of acute and convalescent COVID-19 samples took place in the United States, Italy and Spain. PBMCs, B-cell-depleted T cells, or T cells were the source of the cDNA or gDNA that made up the material.

V lost 6 bases, J lost 1 base, and 15 bases lay in between. Germline V gives CDR1 MNHNY, CDR2 SVGAGI (reference sequence). This CDR3 comprises 15 residues. V usage is TRBV6-6 and J usage is TRBJ1-2, with D tentatively TRBD1 (6 bases). The sample consisted of peripheral blood. The source is a man at least 80 years old with acute or convalescent COVID-19. CDR3 loop: CASSLGGGNNYGYTF. The CDR3 DNA reads as TGTGCCAGCAGCCTCGGCGGGGGCAATAACTATGGCTACACCTTC.